A single sample is the source of the 11 T cell receptor beta chains below, sequenced in a study of identical twins. TCRdb reanalysed the 5' RACE reads using MiXCR and keeps one entry per CDR3 protein. The repertoire has 1.5 million to 2 million distinct CDR3 sequences, about 32% of them found once; the top ten carry about 0.3%. The source material was cord blood. These receptors were obtained from a newborn girl in good health.

This clonotype was seen many times. The V gene is TRBV7-2, the J gene TRBJ2-3; no clear D gene. This CDR3 contains 13 residues. Trimming shortened V by 1 base and J by 5 bases, and 7 bases separated the two germline ends. CDR1 and CDR2 from the germline V gene are SGHTA and FQGNSA. The CDR3 nucleotides read TGTGCCAGCAGCTTAGTGCGGCTAGATACGCAGTATTTT. Translated, it gives CASSLVRLDTQYF.

This clonotype has just one count. The rearrangement joins TRBV3-1 to TRBJ2-2; D not certain. The CDR3 covers 14 residues. Trimming took off 0 bases at V and 4 bases at J, with 6 bases between the two ends. CDR1 LGHDT and CDR2 YNNKEL come from the germline V gene (reference sequence). The DNA of the CDR3 is TGTGCCAGCAGCCAAGATGGTCCCACCGGGGAGCTGTTTTTT. Translating gives CASSQDGPTGELFF. Based on the CDR3 plus reference TRBV3-1 and TRBJ2-2, the full variable domain is DTAVSQTPKYLVTQMGNDKSIKCEQNLGHDTMYWYKQDSKKFLKIMFSYNNKELIINETVPNRFSPKSPDKAHLNLHINSLELGDSAVYFCASSQDGPTGELFFGEGSRLTVL.

The chain is built from TRBV21-1 and TRBJ2-1. TRBV21-1 is a known pseudogene. The CDR3 loop spans 15 amino acids. The chain's CDR3 is CASSKGSSYSNEQFF. For the CDR3, the DNA is TGTGCCAGCAGCAAAGGCAGTAGTTATAGCAATGAGCAGTTCTTC.

The chain has TRBV14 and TRBJ2-7, with unresolved D. In germline, CDR1 is SGHDN, CDR2 FVKESK. The V gene lost 3 bases and the J gene lost 6 bases, with 9 bases spanning the gap. The CDR3 runs to 12 residues. The CDR3 DNA reads TGTGCCAGCAGCCACGGACGTATCGAGCAGTACTTC. Translation gives CASSHGRIEQYF.

The CDR3, as DNA: TGCAGTGCTCCAGACAGGGGGGGGACTAGCGGTTACTACGAGCAGTACTTC. This translates into CSAPDRGGTSGYYEQYF. This rearrangement joins TRBV20-1 to TRBJ2-7; 11 bases are shared with TRBD2. The CDR3 spans 17 residues. J was trimmed by 3 bases and V by 5 bases; bases with no gene match: 15. Looked up from germline, CDR1 is DFQATT and CDR2 is SNEGSKA (reference sequence).

This clonotype has a handful of counts. The chain couples TRBV5-1 to TRBJ2-3; 8 bases line up with TRBD2. Germline V gene data show CDR1 as SGHRS and CDR2 as YFSETQ. V was clipped by 3 bases and J by 4 bases; unmatched bases: 13. The CDR3 covers 17 residues. CDR3 DNA: TGCGCCAGCAGCTCTACCCCAGCGGGGGCCGGTCCAGATACGCAGTATTTT. Encoded protein: CASSSTPAGAGPDTQYF.

V usage is TRBV28 and J usage is TRBJ1-4; D unresolved. CDR3 size: 13 residues. The V gene's germline CDR1 is MDHEN and CDR2 SYDVKM. V lost 7 bases and J 3 bases, leaving 9 bases between the germline ends. CDR3 DNA: TGTGCCAGCATGGCGGGTGCTAATGAAAAACTGTTTTTT. This codes for CASMAGANEKLFF.

This chain joins TRBV4-2 and TRBJ1-2; 8 bases agree with TRBD1. From germline, CDR1 is LGHNA and CDR2 YNFKEQ. This CDR3 contains 14 residues. The V segment lost 0 bases and the J segment 10 bases; nucleotides outside the gene matches: 7. The DNA of the CDR3 is TGTGCCAGCAGCCAAGACCGCCTGGACAGGGACTACACCTTC. Encoded protein: CASSQDRLDRDYTF.

The CDR3 sequence is CASSHPDRENSPLHF. The CDR3 DNA sequence: TGCGCCAGCAGCCACCCGGACAGGGAAAATTCACCCCTCCACTTT. V gene TRBV5-1 combines with J gene TRBJ1-6; 8 bases fit TRBD1. The CDR3 spans 15 residues. The germline gives CDR1 SGHRS, CDR2 YFSETQ. The trim removed 4 bases at V and 7 bases at J, leaving 7 bases unmatched.

The chain is built from TRBV20-1 and TRBJ2-4; D remains ambiguous. The CDR3 totals 15 residues. Germline V gene sequence: CDR1 DFQATT, CDR2 SNEGSKA (reference sequence). V gave up 0 bases and J gave up 13 bases, with 22 bases separating them. CDR3 sequence (DNA): TGCAGTGCTAGAGATCCTACCGAAAATATAAATGAGCAGTACTTC. Translation: CSARDPTENINEQYF.

This chain connects TRBV2 to TRBJ2-3; D might be TRBD2 (5 bases). The CDR3 runs 15 residues. V lost 8 bases to trimming and J lost 3 bases, with 18 bases between them. Germline lookup yields CDR1 SNHLY and CDR2 FYNNEI. As DNA, the CDR3 is TGTGCCAGCCGCCGGGCTAGCCGAAGTACAGATACGCAGTATTTT. This sequence encodes CASRRASRSTDTQYF.